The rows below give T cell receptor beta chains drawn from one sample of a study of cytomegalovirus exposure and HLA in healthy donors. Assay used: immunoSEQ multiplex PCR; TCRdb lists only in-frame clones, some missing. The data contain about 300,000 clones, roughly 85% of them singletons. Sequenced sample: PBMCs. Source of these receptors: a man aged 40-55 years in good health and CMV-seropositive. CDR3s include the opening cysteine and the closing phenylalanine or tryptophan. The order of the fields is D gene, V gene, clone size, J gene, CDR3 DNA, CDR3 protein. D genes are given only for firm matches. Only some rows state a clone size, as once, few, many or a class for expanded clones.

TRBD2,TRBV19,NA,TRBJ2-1,TGTGCCAGTAGGGGACTAGCGGGGCACAATGAGCAGTTCTTC,CASRGLAGHNEQFF
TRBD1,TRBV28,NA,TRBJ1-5,TGTGCCAGCAGTCCCGGGACAGGGGTCCAGCCCCAGCATTTT,CASSPGTGVQPQHF
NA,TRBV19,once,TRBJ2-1,TGTGCCAGTAGTATAGGTATGGAGCAGTTCTTC,CASSIGMEQFF
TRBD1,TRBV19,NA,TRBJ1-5,TGTGCCAGTAGTATAGTAGGACAGGGGTATCAGCCCCAGCATTTT,CASSIVGQGYQPQHF
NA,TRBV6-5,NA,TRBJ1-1,TGTGCCAGCAGCCGTCTAGGGCAGGGGTTGACTGAAGCTTTCTTT,CASSRLGQGLTEAFF
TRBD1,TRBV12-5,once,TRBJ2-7,TGTGCTAGTGGTACCCGGACAGGAGTAATCTACGAGCAGTACTTC,CASGTRTGVIYEQYF
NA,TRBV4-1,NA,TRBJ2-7,TGCGCCAGCAGCCAAGACCGATCTCAGGGCTACGAGCAGTACTTC,CASSQDRSQGYEQYF
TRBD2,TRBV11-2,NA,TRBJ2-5,TGTGCCAGCAGCTCCGGGACTAGCGGGAGAGGAGAGACCCAGTACTTC,CASSSGTSGRGETQYF
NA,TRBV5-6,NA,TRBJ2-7,TGTGCCAGCAGCTTGCGGGAGACGGTCTACGAGCAGTACTTC,CASSLRETVYEQYF
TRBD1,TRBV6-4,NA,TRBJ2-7,TGTGCCAGCAGTGACGGGACAGGGAGGAAGCAGTACTTC,CASSDGTGRKQYF
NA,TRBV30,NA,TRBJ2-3,TGTGCCTGGGGCCTAGATACGCAGTATTTT,CAWGLDTQYF
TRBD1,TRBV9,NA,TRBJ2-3,TGTGCCAGCAGCCTACGACAGGGCCAGAGCACAGATACGCAGTATTTT,CASSLRQGQSTDTQYF
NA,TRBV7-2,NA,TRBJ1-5,TGTGCCAGCAGCTTAGCAGCAGGGCTCAATCAGCCCCAGCATTTT,CASSLAAGLNQPQHF
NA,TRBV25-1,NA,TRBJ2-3,TGTGCCAGCAGAGGGAGAACTAGCACAGATACGCAGTATTTT,CASRGRTSTDTQYF
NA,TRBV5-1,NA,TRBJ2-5,TGCGCCAGCAGCTCAGACAGGGGAGGGGAGACCCAGTACTTC,CASSSDRGGETQYF
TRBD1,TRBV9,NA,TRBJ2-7,TGTGCCAGCAGCGCCGGGACAGCCCTTGGAGAGCAGTACTTC,CASSAGTALGEQYF
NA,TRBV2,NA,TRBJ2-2,TGTGCCAGCAGTGTAAGGAGAAAAAGCGGGAACACCGGGGAGCTGTTTTTT,CASSVRRKSGNTGELFF
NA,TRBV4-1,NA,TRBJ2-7,TGCGCCAGCAGCCAAGATCTGAGATACGAGCAGTACTTC,CASSQDLRYEQYF
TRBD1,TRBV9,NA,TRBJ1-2,TGTGCCAGCAGCCTAACCGGGACAGCTTATGGCTACACCTTC,CASSLTGTAYGYTF
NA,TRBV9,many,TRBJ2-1,TGTGCCAGCAGCGTAGTAGCTAGCATGGGCAATGAGCAGTTCTTC,CASSVVASMGNEQFF
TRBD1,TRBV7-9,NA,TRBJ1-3,TGTGCCAGCAGTTCGACAGGGTCTGGAAACACCATATATTTT,CASSSTGSGNTIYF
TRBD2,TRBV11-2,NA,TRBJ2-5,TGTGCCAGCAGCTTGATATCGGGGGGGGAGACCCAGTACTTC,CASSLISGGETQYF
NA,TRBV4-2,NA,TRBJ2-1,TGTGCCAGCAGCCAAGTCGGGAGACCCGAGGTCGGCAATGAGCAGTTCTTC,CASSQVGRPEVGNEQFF
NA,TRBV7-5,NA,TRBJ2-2,TGTGCCAGAAGCTTGGGTAGGACAGGGGCTGCCGGGGAGCTGTTTTTT,CARSLGRTGAAGELFF
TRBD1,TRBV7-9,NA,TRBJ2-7,TGTTCCAGCAGCCCTAACAGGGGTACGGGCGAGCAGTACTTC,CSSSPNRGTGEQYF
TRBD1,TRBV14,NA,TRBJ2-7,TGTGCCAGCAGCCGAGGAGACAGGGGGCGCGAGCAGTACTTC,CASSRGDRGREQYF
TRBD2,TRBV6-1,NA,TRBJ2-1,TGTGCCAGCGATGAATTAGCGGGAGATGAGCAGTTCTTC,CASDELAGDEQFF
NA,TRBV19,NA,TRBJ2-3,TGTGCCTCGGGAGAGACCGAGGCAGATACGCAGTATTTT,CASGETEADTQYF
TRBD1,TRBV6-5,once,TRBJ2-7,TGTGCCAGCAGCAACGACAGGGGGCACTCCTACGAGCAGTACTTC,CASSNDRGHSYEQYF
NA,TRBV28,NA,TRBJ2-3,TGTGCCAGCAGCGCGGGAAGCACAGATACGCAGTATTTT,CASSAGSTDTQYF
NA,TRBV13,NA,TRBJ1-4,TGTGCCAGCAAGGGCAGGGCAGTTGAAAAACTGTTTTTT,CASKGRAVEKLFF
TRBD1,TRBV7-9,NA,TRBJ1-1,TGTGCCAGCAGCTGGACAGGCCAAGGAGGCACTGAAGCTTTCTTT,CASSWTGQGGTEAFF
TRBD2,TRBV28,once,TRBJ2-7,TGTGCCAGCAGTGGAAATGAGGGAGGGCCCTCCTACGAGCAGTACTTC,CASSGNEGGPSYEQYF
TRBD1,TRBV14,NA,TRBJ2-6,TGTGCCAGCAGCCCCAGACTCCCGCGGACAGGGCTGGCTGGGGCCAACGTCCTGACTTTC,CASSPRLPRTGLAGANVLTF
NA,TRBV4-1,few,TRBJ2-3,TGCGCCAGCAGCCCCGAGGCAGAGGCCACAGATACGCAGTATTTT,CASSPEAEATDTQYF
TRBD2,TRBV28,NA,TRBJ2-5,TGTGCCAGCAGTTTAAGGCTAGCGGGGGAACAAGAGACCCAGTACTTC,CASSLRLAGEQETQYF
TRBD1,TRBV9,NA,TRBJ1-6,TGTGCCAGCAGCGGAACAGGGGGACCCCTCCACTTT,CASSGTGGPLHF
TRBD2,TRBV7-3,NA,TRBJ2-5,TGTGCCAGCAGCTCCACCGGGACTACCGAAGAGACCCAGTACTTC,CASSSTGTTEETQYF
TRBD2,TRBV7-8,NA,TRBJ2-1,TGTGCCAGCAGCCCGACTAGCGGGAGTTTCAACAATGAGCAGTTCTTC,CASSPTSGSFNNEQFF
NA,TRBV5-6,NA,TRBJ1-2,TGTGCCAGCAGCCCGGGGGAGTCCTATGGCTACACCTTC,CASSPGESYGYTF
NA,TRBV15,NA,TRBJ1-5,TGTGCCACCAGCAGAGAGGGCGGGGAAGGTCAGCCCCAGCATTTT,CATSREGGEGQPQHF
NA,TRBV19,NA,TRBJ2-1,TGTGCCAGTAGTATAGCAGGGAGGATCAGTGAGCAGTTCTTC,CASSIAGRISEQFF
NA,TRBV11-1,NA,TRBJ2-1,TGTGCCAGCAGCTTAGCTCCGGCAGGGGCCTACAATGAGCAGTTCTTC,CASSLAPAGAYNEQFF
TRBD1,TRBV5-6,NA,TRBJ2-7,TGTGCCAGCAGCTTGTTGGGACAGGGACACGAGCAGTACTTC,CASSLLGQGHEQYF
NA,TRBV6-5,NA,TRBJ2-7,TGTGCCAGCAGTTTCCATCCTACCAACTACGAGCAGTACTTC,CASSFHPTNYEQYF
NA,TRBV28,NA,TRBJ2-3,TGTGCCAGCAGTTTCCGGGTTCCAGATACGCAGTATTTT,CASSFRVPDTQYF
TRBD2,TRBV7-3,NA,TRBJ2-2,TGTGCCAGCAGCTTTAGCGGGAGCACCGGGGAGCTGTTTTTT,CASSFSGSTGELFF
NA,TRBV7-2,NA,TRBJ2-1,TGTGCCAGCAGCTTAAAGGGGGGGGTCCATGAGCAGTTCTTC,CASSLKGGVHEQFF
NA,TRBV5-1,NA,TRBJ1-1,TGCGCCAGCAGCTCACGGGGTGTTGGAGCGGGTAACACTGAAGCTTTCTTT,CASSSRGVGAGNTEAFF
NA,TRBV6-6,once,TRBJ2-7,NA,CASSSSGQDYEQYF
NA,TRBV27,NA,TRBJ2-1,TGTGCCAGCAGTTTATCCCCCTCGTTATTCAATGAGCAGTTCTTC,CASSLSPSLFNEQFF
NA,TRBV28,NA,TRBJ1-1,TGTGCCAGCAGCATCATAAAAGGGAGGGCTGAAGCTTTCTTT,CASSIIKGRAEAFF